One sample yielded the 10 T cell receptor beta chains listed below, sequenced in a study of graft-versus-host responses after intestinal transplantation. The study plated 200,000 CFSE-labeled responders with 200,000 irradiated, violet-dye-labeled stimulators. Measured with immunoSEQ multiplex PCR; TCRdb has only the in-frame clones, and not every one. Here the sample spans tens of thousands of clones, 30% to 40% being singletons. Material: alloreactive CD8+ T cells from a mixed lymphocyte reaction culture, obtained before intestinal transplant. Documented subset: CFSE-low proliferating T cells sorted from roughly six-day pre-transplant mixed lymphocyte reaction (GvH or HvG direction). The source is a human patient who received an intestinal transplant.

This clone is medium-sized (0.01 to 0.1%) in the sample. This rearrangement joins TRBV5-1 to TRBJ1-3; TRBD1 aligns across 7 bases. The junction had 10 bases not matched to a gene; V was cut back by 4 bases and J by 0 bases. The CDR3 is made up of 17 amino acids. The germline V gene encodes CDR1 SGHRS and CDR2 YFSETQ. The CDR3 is CASSPETGPSSGNTIYF. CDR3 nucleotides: TGCGCCAGCAGCCCCGAGACAGGGCCGAGCTCTGGAAACACCATATATTTT. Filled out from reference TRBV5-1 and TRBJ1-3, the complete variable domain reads KAGVTQTPRYLIKTRGQQVTLSCSPISGHRSVSWYQQTPGQGLQFLFEYFSETQRNKGNFPGRFSGRQFSNSRSEMNVSTLELGDSALYLCASSPETGPSSGNTIYFGEGSWLTVV.

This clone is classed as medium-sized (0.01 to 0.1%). The CDR3 DNA follows: TGTGCCAGCAGTTACAGTGCAGGAGCCAACACTGAAGCTTTCTTT. Translating it yields CASSYSAGANTEAFF. The V and J genes are TRBV6-5 and TRBJ1-1; the D is unclear. The V and J ends lost 2 bases and 2 bases respectively, with 12 bases between them. The CDR3 runs 15 residues. Per the germline V gene, CDR1 is MNHEY and CDR2 is SVGAGI.

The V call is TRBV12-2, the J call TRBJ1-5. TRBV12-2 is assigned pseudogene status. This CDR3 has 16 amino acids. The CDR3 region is CASRIRRDPSNQPQHF. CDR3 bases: TGTGCAAGTCGCATCAGACGGGATCCTAGCAATCAGCCCCAGCATTTT.

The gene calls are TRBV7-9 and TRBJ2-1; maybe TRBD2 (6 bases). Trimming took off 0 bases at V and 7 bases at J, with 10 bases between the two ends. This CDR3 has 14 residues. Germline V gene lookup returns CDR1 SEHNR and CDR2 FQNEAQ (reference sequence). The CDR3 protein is CASSLAGLVNEQFF. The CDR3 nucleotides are TGTGCCAGCAGCTTAGCGGGACTCGTTAATGAGCAGTTCTTC. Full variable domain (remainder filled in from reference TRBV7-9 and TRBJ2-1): DTGVSQNPRHKITKRGQNVTFRCDPISEHNRLYWYRQTLGQGPEFLTYFQNEAQLEKSRLLSDRFSAERPKGSFSTLEIQRTEQGDSAMYLCASSLAGLVNEQFFGPGTRLTVL.

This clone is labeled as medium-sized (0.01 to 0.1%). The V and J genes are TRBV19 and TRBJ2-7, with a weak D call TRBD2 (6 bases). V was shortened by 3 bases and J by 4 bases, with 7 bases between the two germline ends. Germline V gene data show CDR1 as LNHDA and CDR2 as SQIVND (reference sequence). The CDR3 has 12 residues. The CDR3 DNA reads TGTGCCAGTAGTATGGGGGGTTACGAGCAGTACTTC. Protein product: CASSMGGYEQYF.

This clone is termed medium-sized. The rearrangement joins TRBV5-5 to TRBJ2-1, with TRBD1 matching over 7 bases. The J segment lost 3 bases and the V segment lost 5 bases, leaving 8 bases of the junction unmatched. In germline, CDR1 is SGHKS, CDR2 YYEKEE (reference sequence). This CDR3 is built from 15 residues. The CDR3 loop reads CASSETGQDYNEQFF. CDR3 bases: TGTGCCAGCAGTGAAACAGGACAGGACTACAATGAGCAGTTCTTC. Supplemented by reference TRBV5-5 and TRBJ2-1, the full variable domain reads DAGVTQSPTHLIKTRGQQVTLRCSPISGHKSVSWYQQVLGQGPQFIFQYYEKEERGRGNFPDRFSARQFPNYSSELNVNALLLGDSALYLCASSETGQDYNEQFFGPGTRLTVL.

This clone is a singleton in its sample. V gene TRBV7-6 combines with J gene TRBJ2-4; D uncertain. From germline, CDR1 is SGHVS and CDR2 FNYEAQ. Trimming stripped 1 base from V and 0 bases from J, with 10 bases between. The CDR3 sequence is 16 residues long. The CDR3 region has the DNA TGTGCCAGCAGCTTAGAGGTAGCACTAGCCAAAAACATTCAGTACTTC. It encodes CASSLEVALAKNIQYF.

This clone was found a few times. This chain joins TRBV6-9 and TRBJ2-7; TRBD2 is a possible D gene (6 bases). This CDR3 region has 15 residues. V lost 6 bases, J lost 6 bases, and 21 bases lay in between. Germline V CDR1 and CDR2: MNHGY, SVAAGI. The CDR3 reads CASSPVGGSRSEQYF. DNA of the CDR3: TGTGCCAGCAGCCCCGTTGGGGGGAGTAGGTCCGAGCAGTACTTC.

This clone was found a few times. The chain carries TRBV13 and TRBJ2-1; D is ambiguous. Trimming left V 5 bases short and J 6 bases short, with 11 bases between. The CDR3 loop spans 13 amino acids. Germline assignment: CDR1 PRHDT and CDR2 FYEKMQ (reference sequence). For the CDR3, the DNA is TGTGCCAGCAGCATTGAAGGAAGCAATGAGCAGTTCTTC. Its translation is CASSIEGSNEQFF.

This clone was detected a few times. CDR3 in DNA: TGTGCCAGCAGTTATTGGGGGAGACCCTACGAGCAGTACTTC. Its protein product is CASSYWGRPYEQYF. J is TRBJ2-7 and V is TRBV6-6; D assignment may be TRBD1 or TRBD2 (5 bases each). V was clipped by 3 bases and J by 2 bases, with 11 bases between them. Per the germline V gene, CDR1 is MNHNY and CDR2 is SVGAGI (reference sequence). The CDR3 spans 14 residues.